This entry lists 29 T cell receptor beta chains sequenced from one sample in a study of blood T cell repertoires in COVID-19. Clones were sequenced by immunoSEQ multiplex PCR, and TCRdb holds only the in-frame ones, with some missing. The table lists just over 75,000 clones, around 80% of them singletons. Input material: peripheral blood. These receptor sequences come from a man aged 55 to 70 with active or convalescent COVID-19.

The V and J genes are TRBV25-1 and TRBJ2-3; D might be TRBD2 (6 bases). Looked up from germline, CDR1 is MGHDK and CDR2 is SYGVNS. V was trimmed by 3 bases and J by 0 bases, leaving 16 bases between them. The CDR3 consists of 17 residues. The CDR3 spells CASSDLRRGVSTDTQYF. Written as DNA, the CDR3 is TGTGCCAGCAGTGATTTGCGGCGCGGGGTTAGCACAGATACGCAGTATTTT.

This rearrangement joins TRBV29-1 to TRBJ2-1, with 11 bases aligning to TRBD2. In germline, CDR1 is SQVTM, CDR2 ANQGSEA. Trimming at V came to 4 bases and at J to 6 bases, leaving 5 bases not matched to a gene. CDR3 size: 14 residues. The CDR3 sequence: CSVGSGGAPNEQFF. The CDR3, as DNA: TGCAGCGTTGGTAGCGGGGGGGCCCCCAATGAGCAGTTCTTC.

In its sample, this clone was seen a few times. The J gene is TRBJ2-3, the V gene TRBV11-2; 7 nucleotides align to TRBD2. The CDR3 has 16 amino acids. Germline trimming cut 4 bases from V and 2 bases from J; bases unmatched to any gene: 9. Looked up from germline, CDR1 is SGHAT and CDR2 is FQNNGV. The CDR3 DNA sequence: TGTGCCAGCAGCTCCCTTTCGGGGGGACTCACAGATACGCAGTATTTT. This codes for CASSSLSGGLTDTQYF.

This chain links TRBV6-8 with TRBJ1-1, with TRBD1 as a possible D gene (5 bases). The CDR3 is made up of 16 amino acids. V was pared by 6 bases and J by 1 base, with 18 bases between. Germline V gene data show CDR1 as MNHGY and CDR2 as SAAAGT. CDR3 region: CASSPVLGGGNTEAFF. In DNA, the CDR3 is TGTGCCAGCAGCCCAGTTTTGGGGGGAGGGAACACTGAAGCTTTCTTT.

In regard to this clone: The identical CDR3 is also encoded by other nucleotide sequences in the sample. The chain is built from TRBV30 and TRBJ2-2; 7 bases line up with TRBD2. Germline V lookup: CDR1 GTSNPN, CDR2 SVGIG (reference sequence). This CDR3 is 14 amino acids long. The V segment lost 0 bases and the J segment 6 bases; nucleotides outside the gene matches: 4. The CDR3 sequence: CAWSVGGDAGELFF. The CDR3 nucleotides read TGTGCCTGGAGTGTGGGAGGGGACGCCGGGGAGCTGTTTTTT. The full variable domain, with the rest looked up from reference TRBV30 and TRBJ2-2, is SQTIHQWPATLVQPVGSPLSLECTVEGTSNPNLYWYRQAAGRGLQLLFYSVGIGQISSEVPQNLSASRPQDRQFILSSKKLLLSDSGFYLCAWSVGGDAGELFFGEGSRLTVL.

The rearrangement links TRBV21-1 to TRBJ1-5; the table gives TRBD1 as D, unverified against the DNA. TRBV21-1 is an annotated pseudogene. CDR3 length: 16 amino acids. CDR3 loop: CASSPGWQGAWQPQHF. CDR3 in DNA: TGTGCCAGCTCCCCGGGCTGGCAGGGGGCTTGGCAGCCCCAGCATTTT.

A note on this clone: A junction boundary mismatches the germline segment, possibly from a read error. This chain uses TRBV9 with TRBJ1-1; 8 positions agree with TRBD1. The CDR3 has 15 residues. Germline V gives CDR1 SGDLS, CDR2 YYNGEE. CDR3 DNA: TGTGTCAGCAGCCCTGGGGACAGGTCCCCCACTGAAGCTTTCTTT. Translation: CVSSPGDRSPTEAFF.

This rearrangement joins TRBV19 to TRBJ1-4, with 8 bases lining up with TRBD1. Germline lookup yields CDR1 LNHDA and CDR2 SQIVND (reference sequence). Trimming at V came to 4 bases and at J to 3 bases, leaving 4 bases not matched to a gene. This CDR3 has 15 amino acids. The CDR3 here is CASSTGGPANEKLFF. For the CDR3, the DNA is TGTGCCAGTAGTACAGGGGGCCCAGCTAATGAAAAACTGTTTTTT.

V is TRBV7-2 and J is TRBJ1-1, with D unresolved. Germline V CDR1 and CDR2: SGHTA, FQGNSA. The CDR3 is made up of 12 amino acids. The germline V and J ends were trimmed by 5 bases and 6 bases, with 10 bases remaining between them. In DNA form, the CDR3 reads TGTGCCAGCAGCCGCCCTGGGCCTGAAGCTTTCTTT. Protein: CASSRPGPEAFF.

V gene TRBV4-2 combines with J gene TRBJ1-6; 8 bases agree with TRBD1. The CDR3 has 15 amino acids. Trimming at V came to 0 bases and at J to 6 bases, leaving 1 base not matched to a gene. Germline CDR1 LGHNA, CDR2 YNFKEQ. CDR3 protein: CASSQDRGLNSPLHF. The CDR3 DNA is TGTGCCAGCAGCCAAGACAGGGGGCTTAATTCACCCCTCCACTTT.

This chain connects TRBV4-3 to TRBJ2-7; TRBD2 is a possible D gene (5 bases). V was pared by 1 base and J by 7 bases, with 17 bases between. The CDR3 consists of 15 residues. CDR1 LGHNA and CDR2 YSLEER come from the germline V gene. Here the CDR3 reads CASSQGLEVGREQYF. CDR3 bases: TGCGCCAGCAGCCAAGGTTTGGAGGTGGGTCGGGAGCAGTACTTC.

The gene calls are TRBV11-2 and TRBJ2-1, with 10 positions matching TRBD2. The germline V gene encodes CDR1 SGHAT and CDR2 FQNNGV. There are 14 residues in the CDR3. V shed 6 bases and J 9 bases; nucleotides not matched to a gene: 8. For the CDR3, the DNA is TGTGCCAGCAGTAGAGCGGGGGGGCGGAGTGAGCAGTTCTTC. Its protein product is CASSRAGGRSEQFF.

The chain employs TRBV25-1 and TRBJ2-2, with 8 bases that match TRBD1. Germline V CDR1 and CDR2: MGHDK, SYGVNS. After removal of 4 bases from V and 1 base from J, the junction contained 8 bases not matched to a gene. The CDR3 totals 17 residues. CDR3 bases: TGTGCCAGCAGTGGAAACCAGGGACAGGAGAACACCGGGGAGCTGTTTTTT. This gives the protein CASSGNQGQENTGELFF.

The chain combines TRBV2 with TRBJ2-5; D possibly corresponds to TRBD2 (7 bases). The CDR3 has 14 residues. Germline V gene lookup returns CDR1 SNHLY and CDR2 FYNNEI. V was clipped by 1 base and J by 5 bases, with 11 bases between them. The CDR3 here is CASSEGGGQETQYF. In DNA form, the CDR3 reads TGTGCCAGCAGTGAAGGGGGGGGGCAGGAGACCCAGTACTTC. Based on the CDR3 plus reference TRBV2 and TRBJ2-5, the full variable domain is EPEVTQTPSHQVTQMGQEVILRCVPISNHLYFYWYRQILGQKVEFLVSFYNNEISEKSEIFDDQFSVERPDGSNFTLKIRSTKLEDSAMYFCASSEGGGQETQYFGPGTRLLVL.

The rearrangement uses TRBV6-1 and TRBJ2-2, with D unclear. There are 15 residues in the CDR3. Trimming removed 2 bases from V and 1 base from J, with 8 bases in between. CDR1 MNHNS and CDR2 SASEGT come from the germline V gene. In nucleotides, the CDR3 is TGTGCCAGCAGTGAACAACTCCTGAACACCGGGGAGCTGTTTTTT. Translated, it gives CASSEQLLNTGELFF.

The chain uses TRBV19 and TRBJ2-5, with D tentatively TRBD1 (8 bases). Germline CDR1 is LNHDA and CDR2 is SQIVND (reference sequence). V was clipped by 4 bases and J by 4 bases, with 13 bases between them. The CDR3 has 14 residues. The CDR3 nucleotides read TGTGCCAGTAGTACAGGGGGCGGGGGAGAGACCCAGTACTTC. Translated: CASSTGGGGETQYF.

This clone is a singleton in its sample. This chain connects TRBV19 to TRBJ1-5; 8 nucleotides agree with TRBD1. The J segment lost 4 bases and the V segment lost 6 bases, leaving 8 bases of the junction unmatched. Germline V gene data show CDR1 as LNHDA and CDR2 as SQIVND (reference sequence). This CDR3 spans 15 amino acids. CDR3 amino acids: CASSPQTGVNQPQHF. CDR3 nucleotides: TGTGCCAGTAGCCCACAGACAGGGGTGAATCAGCCCCAGCATTTT.

This clone has more than one count but fewer than ten. The genes are TRBV2 and TRBJ1-5; D gene uncertain. The CDR3 loop spans 14 amino acids. Germline V lookup: CDR1 SNHLY, CDR2 FYNNEI. The V and J ends lost 6 bases and 11 bases respectively, with 20 bases between them. Here the CDR3 reads CASRGGGTGSAQHF. CDR3 DNA: TGTGCCAGCAGGGGAGGTGGAACGGGGAGCGCCCAGCATTTT. Full variable domain (rest looked up from reference TRBV2 and TRBJ1-5): EPEVTQTPSHQVTQMGQEVILRCVPISNHLYFYWYRQILGQKVEFLVSFYNNEISEKSEIFDDQFSVERPDGSNFTLKIRSTKLEDSAMYFCASRGGGTGSAQHFGDGTRLSIL.

The chain has TRBV6-5 and TRBJ2-1, with 7 positions matching TRBD1. This CDR3 has 15 residues. The ends lost 6 bases at V and 3 bases at J; junction bases unmatched: 8. From germline, CDR1 is MNHEY and CDR2 SVGAGI. In DNA, the CDR3 is TGTGCCAGCAGGGCGGCGGCAGGGGGCTACAATGAGCAGTTCTTC. This sequence encodes CASRAAAGGYNEQFF.

The chain combines TRBV5-4 with TRBJ1-2, with 8 positions matching TRBD1. Germline lookup yields CDR1 SGHNT and CDR2 YYREEE (reference sequence). V lost 4 bases, J lost 1 base, and 6 bases stayed unmatched. The CDR3 runs 15 residues. DNA of the CDR3: TGTGCCAGCAGCCCGGGACAGGAGCTTAACTATGGCTACACCTTC. This encodes CASSPGQELNYGYTF.

The rearrangement uses TRBV6-5 and TRBJ1-1, with D tentatively TRBD1 (5 bases). CDR3 length: 15 amino acids. Between the trimmed V and J ends, which lost 0 bases and 4 bases, there was a span of 12 bases. Germline V gene data show CDR1 as MNHEY and CDR2 as SVGAGI. The CDR3 protein is CASSYSYQGLTEAFF. In DNA, the CDR3 is TGTGCCAGCAGTTACTCGTATCAGGGTCTCACTGAAGCTTTCTTT.

The J gene is TRBJ1-6, the V gene TRBV7-9; 9 bases fit TRBD1. The CDR3 runs 15 residues. Germline trimming cut 0 bases from V and 7 bases from J; bases unmatched to any gene: 1. The V gene's germline CDR1 is SEHNR and CDR2 FQNEAQ (reference sequence). The CDR3 nucleotides are TGTGCCAGCAGCTTAGCCGGGACAGGGAATTCACCCCTCCACTTT. Translating gives CASSLAGTGNSPLHF.

This clone was recorded a few times. The chain couples TRBV5-6 to TRBJ1-1; 8 bases align to TRBD1. Germline values: CDR1 SGHDT, CDR2 YYEEEE. The CDR3 consists of 14 residues. The V segment lost 4 bases and the J segment 5 bases; nucleotides outside the gene matches: 7. The CDR3 sequence is CASSIGQGITEAFF. The CDR3 DNA follows: TGTGCCAGCAGCATAGGACAGGGCATAACTGAAGCTTTCTTT.

This chain joins TRBV12-3 or TRBV12-4 and TRBJ1-1; no definite D call. V gave up 4 bases and J gave up 6 bases, with 9 bases separating them. The CDR3 is 12 residues long. The chain's CDR3 is CASSSPYPEAFF. In DNA, the CDR3 is TGTGCCAGCAGTTCCCCCTACCCTGAAGCTTTCTTT.

This chain uses TRBV19 with TRBJ2-3; 9 bases map to TRBD2. The germline V gene encodes CDR1 LNHDA and CDR2 SQIVND (reference sequence). The CDR3 extends over 16 amino acids. The J segment lost 0 bases and the V segment lost 3 bases, leaving 4 bases of the junction unmatched. As DNA, the CDR3 is TGTGCCAGTAGTATCCTAGCGGGGCCTAGCACAGATACGCAGTATTTT. It specifies CASSILAGPSTDTQYF.

The rearrangement uses TRBV19 and TRBJ2-5; D is unresolved. Trimming cost V 5 bases and J 0 bases, with 7 bases left between them. The germline V gene encodes CDR1 LNHDA and CDR2 SQIVND (reference sequence). This CDR3 is built from 13 residues. CDR3 in amino acids: CASSPRYQETQYF. The CDR3 coding sequence is TGTGCCAGTAGTCCGCGTTACCAAGAGACCCAGTACTTC.

The rearrangement uses TRBV6-6 and TRBJ2-5; D gene ambiguous. V was clipped by 4 bases and J by 5 bases, with 17 bases between them. CDR1 is MNHNY, CDR2 SVGAGI, per germline (reference sequence). The CDR3 length is 15 residues. CDR3 region: CASSLGLTASETQYF. The DNA of the CDR3 is TGTGCCAGCAGTTTGGGCCTGACGGCCTCGGAGACCCAGTACTTC.

This clone was seen a few times. The rearrangement joins TRBV11-2 to TRBJ2-5; no clear D. There are 13 residues in the CDR3. V was shortened by 5 bases and J by 4 bases, with 11 bases between the two germline ends. Germline values: CDR1 SGHAT, CDR2 FQNNGV. The CDR3 loop reads CASSPQTRETQYF. Written as DNA, the CDR3 is TGTGCCAGCAGCCCACAGACCCGAGAGACCCAGTACTTC.

This chain links TRBV19 with TRBJ1-5; D possibly corresponds to TRBD1 (6 bases). The CDR3 runs to 16 residues. Trimming took 8 bases from V and 4 from J, leaving 21 bases between them. Germline assignment: CDR1 LNHDA and CDR2 SQIVND (reference sequence). The CDR3 region is CASAPTRTVVNQPQHF. In DNA form, the CDR3 reads TGTGCCAGTGCCCCGACCCGGACAGTTGTGAATCAGCCCCAGCATTTT.